This TCR beta chain comes out of a study of T cell responses to AZD1222 COVID-19 vaccine. Study results and caveats: Vaccination with two AZD1222 doses was followed by a rise in Spike-specific TCR breadth and depth.

Trimming shortened V by 5 bases and J by 9 bases, and 17 bases separated the two germline ends. CDR3 length equals 14 residues. Germline V lookup: CDR1 SGHVS, CDR2 FQNEAQ. This clone was observed a single time. Its target is unknown. Using immunoSEQ multiplex PCR, the repertoire was profiled, and TCRdb retains in-frame clones only, with some absent. The sample holds 150,000 or so clones, around 90% seen once. The material sequenced was peripheral blood, taken 28 days after the second AZD1222 dose. The receptor comes from an adult who received the AZD1222 COVID-19 vaccine. This chain uses TRBV7-8 with TRBJ1-5; D is perhaps TRBD1 (6 bases). The CDR3 is CASSPDRLRRPQHF. The CDR3 DNA reads as TGTGCCAGCAGCCCTGACAGGTTGAGGCGGCCCCAGCATTTT.